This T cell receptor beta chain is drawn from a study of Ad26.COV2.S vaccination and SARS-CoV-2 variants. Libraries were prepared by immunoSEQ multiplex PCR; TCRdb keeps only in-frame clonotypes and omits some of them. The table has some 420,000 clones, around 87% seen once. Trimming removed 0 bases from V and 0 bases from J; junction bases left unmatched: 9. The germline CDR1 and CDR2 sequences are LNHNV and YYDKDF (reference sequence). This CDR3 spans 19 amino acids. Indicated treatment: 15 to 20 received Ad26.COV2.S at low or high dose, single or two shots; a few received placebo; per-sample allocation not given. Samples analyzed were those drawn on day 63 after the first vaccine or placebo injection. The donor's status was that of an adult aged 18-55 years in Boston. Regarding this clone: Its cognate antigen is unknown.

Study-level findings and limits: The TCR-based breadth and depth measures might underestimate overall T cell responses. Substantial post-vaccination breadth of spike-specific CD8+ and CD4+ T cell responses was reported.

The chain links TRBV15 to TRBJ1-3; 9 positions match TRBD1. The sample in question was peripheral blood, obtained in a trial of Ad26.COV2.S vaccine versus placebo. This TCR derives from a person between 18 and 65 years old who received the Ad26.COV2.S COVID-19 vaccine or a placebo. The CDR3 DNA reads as TGTGCCACCAGCAGAGACCGGGACAGGGACAATAACTCTGGAAACACCATATATTTT. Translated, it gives CATSRDRDRDNNSGNTIYF.